A single sample gave rise to the 16 T cell receptor beta chains below, sequenced in a study of blood T cell repertoires in COVID-19. The repertoire was sequenced with immunoSEQ multiplex PCR; TCRdb's copy has only in-frame clones and lacks some. The data show approximately 300,000 clones, about 82% seen once. Sequenced: peripheral blood. These receptors all stem from a woman in her 50s with active or convalescent COVID-19.

The chain combines TRBV15 with TRBJ2-1; 11 bases agree with TRBD2. V gave up 0 bases and J gave up 5 bases; unmatched junction bases: 0. The CDR3 contains 15 residues. Per germline, CDR1 LNHNV and CDR2 YYDKDF (reference sequence). DNA of the CDR3: TGTGCCACCAGCAGAGAACTAGCGGGAGACAATGAGCAGTTCTTC. Its translation is CATSRELAGDNEQFF.

This chain connects TRBV21-1 to TRBJ1-5; the D call of TRBD1 is as the table states it, not checked on the DNA. TRBV21-1 is annotated as a pseudogene. There are 15 residues in the CDR3. The CDR3 sequence is CASSKNQQGNQPQHF. The CDR3 bases are TGTGCCAGCAGCAAGAATCAACAGGGCAATCAGCCCCAGCATTTT.

The V gene is TRBV6-1, the J gene TRBJ1-1, with no clear D. V was cut by 5 bases and J by 2 bases, with 6 bases left in between. Per the germline V gene, CDR1 is MNHNS and CDR2 is SASEGT. The length of the CDR3 is 12 residues. This chain's CDR3 is CASSSPNTEAFF. CDR3 nucleotides: TGTGCCAGCAGTTCCCCAAACACTGAAGCTTTCTTT.

This rearrangement joins TRBV9 to TRBJ2-1; 8 bases are a match to TRBD2. Trimming removed 7 bases from V and 0 bases from J; junction bases left unmatched: 9. The CDR3 spans 16 residues. The germline CDR1 and CDR2 sequences are SGDLS and YYNGEE. In nucleotides, the CDR3 is TGTGCCAGCTCGCGATCCGGGACTAGCTCCTACAATGAGCAGTTCTTC. Its translation: CASSRSGTSSYNEQFF. Filled out from reference TRBV9 and TRBJ2-1, the complete variable domain reads DSGVTQTPKHLITATGQRVTLRCSPRSGDLSVYWYQQSLDQGLQFLIQYYNGEERAKGNILERFSAQQFPDLHSELNLSSLELGDSALYFCASSRSGTSSYNEQFFGPGTRLTVL.

The chain links TRBV5-1 to TRBJ2-2, with 8 bases that match TRBD1. The CDR3 length is 15 residues. Trimming cost V 0 bases and J 6 bases; bases outside gene matches: 4. CDR1 is SGHRS, CDR2 YFSETQ, per germline. CDR3: CASSLATGDAGELFF. In nucleotides, the CDR3 is TGCGCCAGCAGCTTGGCGACAGGGGACGCCGGGGAGCTGTTTTTT.

The chain recombines TRBV6-1 with TRBJ1-4; 9 bases agree with TRBD1. J gave up 5 bases and V 3 bases, and 1 base lay outside the gene matches. The germline gives CDR1 MNHNS, CDR2 SASEGT. The CDR3 has 14 amino acids. DNA for the CDR3: TGTGCCAGCAGTGACGACAGGGGGAATGAAAAACTGTTTTTT. Translation gives CASSDDRGNEKLFF.

V is TRBV5-1 and J is TRBJ2-7; 10 nucleotides align to TRBD2. V dropped 3 bases and J dropped 3; count of bases not matched to a gene: 9. The CDR3 is 16 amino acids. The germline gives CDR1 SGHRS, CDR2 YFSETQ. As DNA, the CDR3 is TGCGCCAGCAGCTCGAAAACTAGCGGGAAGGGCTACGAGCAGTACTTC. Translation: CASSSKTSGKGYEQYF.

The chain couples TRBV3-1 (or the pseudogene TRBV3-2) to TRBJ2-1; TRBD1 is a possible D gene (5 bases). The V and J ends lost 8 bases and 4 bases respectively, with 18 bases between them. This CDR3 has 15 residues. Germline assignment: CDR1 LGHDT and CDR2 YNNKEL (reference sequence). The CDR3 is CASGAMEQTYNEQFF. The CDR3 DNA follows: TGTGCCAGCGGGGCCATGGAGCAGACGTACAATGAGCAGTTCTTC.

The V call is TRBV2, the J call TRBJ1-1; unclear D gene. The V and J ends lost 7 bases and 1 base respectively, with 10 bases between them. The CDR3 consists of 13 residues. CDR1 is SNHLY and CDR2 is FYNNEI in the germline V gene. CDR3 in amino acids: CASTRAENTEAFF. The CDR3 coding sequence is TGTGCCAGCACCCGAGCGGAGAACACTGAAGCTTTCTTT.

Comments on this clone: At the DNA level, this CDR3 is encoded by other sequences in the same sample as well. The chain has TRBV5-1 and TRBJ2-7; D gene unclear. V lost 1 base and J 1 base, leaving 3 bases between the germline ends. Per the germline V gene, CDR1 is SGHRS and CDR2 is YFSETQ. This CDR3 region has 12 residues. CDR3: CASSLPSYEQYF. In DNA, the CDR3 is TGCGCCAGCAGCTTGCCTTCCTACGAGCAGTACTTC.

The chain is built from TRBV28 and TRBJ1-5, with no clear D. Deletions cut 7 bases from V and 1 base from J, with 17 bases between. CDR3 length: 16 amino acids. CDR1 and CDR2 from the germline V gene are MDHEN and SYDVKM. The CDR3 protein is CASTKWARISNQPQHF. The CDR3 DNA reads as TGTGCCAGCACCAAGTGGGCCAGAATAAGCAATCAGCCCCAGCATTTT.

The CDR3 DNA reads TGTGCCAGCTCACCAAAGAGCGGGAGTCACACCGGGGAGCTGTTTTTT. Its translation is CASSPKSGSHTGELFF. The V gene is TRBV18, the J gene TRBJ2-2, with 8 positions matching TRBD2. CDR3 length: 16 residues. V was pared by 2 bases and J by 3 bases, with 5 bases of the junction left unmatched. CDR1 and CDR2 (germline): KGHSH, LQKENI. Full variable domain (remainder filled in from reference TRBV18 and TRBJ2-2): NAGVMQNPRHLVRRRGQEARLRCSPMKGHSHVYWYRQLPEEGLKFMVYLQKENIIDESGMPKERFSAEFPKEGPSILRIQQVVRGDSAAYFCASSPKSGSHTGELFFGEGSRLTVL.

In its sample, this clone was seen many times. The chain is built from TRBV7-8 and TRBJ1-5; no clear D. V was trimmed by 5 bases and J by 4 bases, leaving 18 bases between them. Germline V gives CDR1 SGHVS, CDR2 FQNEAQ. The CDR3 sequence is 16 residues long. CDR3 sequence: CASSPRRGAQNQPQHF. The CDR3 region has the DNA TGTGCCAGCAGCCCCAGACGGGGAGCGCAAAATCAGCCCCAGCATTTT.

The chain combines TRBV2 with TRBJ2-3; tentatively, D is TRBD1 (5 bases). Germline V gene data show CDR1 as SNHLY and CDR2 as FYNNEI. The germline V and J ends were trimmed by 8 bases and 5 bases, with 8 bases remaining between them. This CDR3 comprises 11 residues. CDR3 sequence reads: CASGGQDTQYF. The CDR3 nucleotides are TGTGCCAGCGGCGGACAAGATACGCAGTATTTT. The full variable domain, completed using reference TRBV2 and TRBJ2-3, is EPEVTQTPSHQVTQMGQEVILRCVPISNHLYFYWYRQILGQKVEFLVSFYNNEISEKSEIFDDQFSVERPDGSNFTLKIRSTKLEDSAMYFCASGGQDTQYFGPGTRLTVL.

The chain carries TRBV13 and TRBJ2-7; a weak D match, TRBD1 (6 bases). The CDR3 sequence is 17 residues long. Trimming shortened V by 2 bases and J by 0 bases, and 17 bases separated the two germline ends. In germline, CDR1 is PRHDT, CDR2 FYEKMQ (reference sequence). The CDR3 DNA sequence: TGTGCCAGCAGCTTACTAGCCAGGGGACATACCTCCTACGAGCAGTACTTC. As protein: CASSLLARGHTSYEQYF.

This clone appeared once. A much larger clonotype is one base distant, so this may be a read error. J is TRBJ1-5 and V is TRBV5-8; possibly TRBD1 for D (5 bases). The V and J ends lost 0 bases and 0 bases respectively, with 7 bases between them. Per germline, CDR1 SGHTS and CDR2 YDEGEE. The CDR3 totals 15 residues. The CDR3 here is CASSLGQYSNQPQHF. In nucleotides, the CDR3 is TGTGCCAGCAGCTTGGGACAGTATAGCAATCAGCCCCAGCATTTT.